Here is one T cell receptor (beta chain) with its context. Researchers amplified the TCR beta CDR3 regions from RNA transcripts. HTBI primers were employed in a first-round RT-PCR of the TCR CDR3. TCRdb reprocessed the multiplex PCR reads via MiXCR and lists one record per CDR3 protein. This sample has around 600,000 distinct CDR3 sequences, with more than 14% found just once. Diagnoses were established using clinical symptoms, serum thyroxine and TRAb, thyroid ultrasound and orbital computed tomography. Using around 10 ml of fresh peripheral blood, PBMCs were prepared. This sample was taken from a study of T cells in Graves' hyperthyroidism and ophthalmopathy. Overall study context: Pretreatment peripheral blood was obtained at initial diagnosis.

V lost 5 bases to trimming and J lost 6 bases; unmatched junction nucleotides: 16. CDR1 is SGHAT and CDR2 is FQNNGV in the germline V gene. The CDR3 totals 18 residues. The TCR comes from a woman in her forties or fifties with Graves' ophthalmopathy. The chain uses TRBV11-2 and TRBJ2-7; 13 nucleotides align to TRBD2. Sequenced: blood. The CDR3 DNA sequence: TGTGCCAGCAGCACCCGGACTAGCGGGAGCGGGGGGAGGTCCGAGCAGTACTTC. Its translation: CASSTRTSGSGGRSEQYF.